This TCR beta chain was sequenced in a study of T cells in Graves' hyperthyroidism and ophthalmopathy. TCR beta CDR3 sequences were amplified from RNA transcripts. An initial round of RT-PCR targeting the TCR CDR3 relied on the HTBI primer set. TCRdb re-analysed the multiplex PCR reads in MiXCR, keeping a single row per CDR3 protein. The table has about 510,000 distinct CDR3 sequences, over 45% seen once. There are 12 residues in the CDR3. V was clipped by 8 bases and J by 3 bases, with 11 bases between them. Germline V gives CDR1 WSHSY, CDR2 SAAADI. Each diagnosis drew on symptoms, thyroxine, TRAb, thyroid ultrasound and orbital computed tomography findings.

The sequenced sample was peripheral blood or thyroid tissue (not recorded which). The chain uses TRBV10-2 and TRBJ2-7; D may be TRBD1 (5 bases). This TCR was recovered from an adult woman with Graves' disease, either hyperthyroidism or ophthalmopathy (not recorded which). CDR3 bases: TGCGCCAGCCGACAAGGGGACTACGAGCAGTACTTC. Amino acid sequence: CASRQGDYEQYF.